This T cell receptor beta chain was identified in a study of CD8 T cells in Susac syndrome. From blood CD8+ and CD4+ T cells, TCR beta sequences were generated. Relapsing-remitting disease, either stable or active, was present in the multiple sclerosis controls, who were treatment-naive patients. J was trimmed by 4 bases and V by 5 bases; bases with no gene match: 8. Germline CDR1 and CDR2: SGHTA and FQGNSA. The CDR3 extends over 17 amino acids. The RNA, about 0.45 to 1 ug, was put through reverse transcription using random hexamers. Each CDR3 protein gets one entry after TCRdb re-called the immunoSEQ multiplex PCR reads with MiXCR. The profile shows a few hundred thousand distinct CDR3 sequences, about 95% of them singletons.

The chain joins TRBV7-2 to TRBJ2-1; 13 bases fit TRBD2. This TCR derives from a human donor with multiple sclerosis. Specimen: CD4+ T cells from PBMCs. The CDR3, as DNA: TGTGCCAGCAGCCGGAGACTAGCGGGGGGTAGTTACAATGAGCAGTTCTTC. This sequence encodes CASSRRLAGGSYNEQFF.